These 23 T cell receptor beta chains were all obtained from the same sample, sequenced in a study of T cell responses to AZD1222 COVID-19 vaccine. Repertoires were generated with immunoSEQ multiplex PCR, while TCRdb's copy carries only in-frame clones and drops some. Here the sample spans about 150,000 clones, 90% to 95% being singletons. The sample here was peripheral blood, taken 28 days after the second AZD1222 dose. These TCRs come from an adult who received the AZD1222 COVID-19 vaccine.

This clone was detected only a few times. This chain links TRBV15 with TRBJ1-4; the match to TRBD1 covers 8 bases. J gave up 2 bases and V 5 bases, and 7 bases lay outside the gene matches. Per the germline V gene, CDR1 is LNHNV and CDR2 is YYDKDF (reference sequence). This CDR3 is built from 16 residues. CDR3 sequence (DNA): TGTGCCACCAGCCCACACAGGGGGTCGACTAATGAAAAACTGTTTTTT. Translated: CATSPHRGSTNEKLFF.

V is TRBV5-5 and J is TRBJ1-1; the D is unclear. V was clipped by 0 bases and J by 2 bases, with 14 bases between them. The CDR3 length is 16 residues. Germline CDR1 reads SGHKS; CDR2 reads YYEKEE (reference sequence). CDR3 sequence (DNA): TGTGCCAGCAGCTTGGGCTCCGGACGGGGAAACACTGAAGCTTTCTTT. Protein: CASSLGSGRGNTEAFF.

The chain couples TRBV24-1 to TRBJ2-5, with no clear D. The CDR3 totals 15 residues. The V and J ends lost 0 bases and 4 bases respectively, with 11 bases between them. Germline CDR1 KGHDR, CDR2 SFDVKD. The CDR3, as DNA: TGTGCCACCAGTGATTTGCGGACCCCCCCAGAGACCCAGTACTTC. This gives the protein CATSDLRTPPETQYF.

The chain uses TRBV6-5 and TRBJ1-2; D possibly corresponds to TRBD1 (5 bases). V gave up 6 bases and J gave up 4 bases, with 15 bases separating them. The germline gives CDR1 MNHEY, CDR2 SVGAGI. CDR3 length equals 14 residues. In nucleotides, the CDR3 is TGTGCCAGCAGACCCCCGGGGGACGGCTATGGCTACACCTTC. It translates to CASRPPGDGYGYTF.

In its sample, this clone was seen a few times. CDR3 sequence: CASSLRGYDEKLFF. CDR3 sequence (DNA): TGTGCCAGCAGCTTAAGAGGGTACGATGAAAAACTGTTTTTT. The rearrangement links TRBV7-2 to TRBJ1-4; D is undetermined. V lost 2 bases, J lost 6 bases, and 10 bases lay in between. The CDR3 covers 14 residues. Germline V gene lookup returns CDR1 SGHTA and CDR2 FQGNSA.

CDR3 sequence (DNA): TGTGCCAGCAGCTGGATAGCGGAGAGCACCGGGGAGCTGTTTTTT. It specifies CASSWIAESTGELFF. This chain connects TRBV7-2 to TRBJ2-2; a weak D match, TRBD2 (6 bases). Germline V gives CDR1 SGHTA, CDR2 FQGNSA. The CDR3 has 15 amino acids. The V and J ends lost 4 bases and 4 bases respectively, with 13 bases between them.

This chain joins TRBV5-1 and TRBJ1-2; D remains ambiguous. Germline V lookup: CDR1 SGHRS, CDR2 YFSETQ. The V end was cut by 4 bases, the J end by 4 bases, with 11 bases between. This CDR3 has 13 residues. The DNA of the CDR3 is TGCGCCAGCAGCATGGACGGTCGCTATGGCTACACCTTC. Translated, it gives CASSMDGRYGYTF.

In the case of this clone: The sample holds other DNA sequences that translate to the same CDR3. This chain uses TRBV6-4 with TRBJ2-1; 7 bases line up with TRBD2. Losses at the gene ends were 3 bases for V and 0 bases for J; bases not matched to a gene: 2. Germline lookup yields CDR1 MRHNA and CDR2 SNTAGT. The CDR3 covers 15 residues. This chain's CDR3 is CASSDSSGSYNEQFF. Here the CDR3 DNA reads TGTGCCAGCAGTGATTCTAGCGGCTCCTACAATGAGCAGTTCTTC.

The V call is TRBV30, the J call TRBJ2-1; the D gene could be TRBD1 or TRBD2 (5 bases each). This CDR3 spans 17 amino acids. Germline V gives CDR1 GTSNPN, CDR2 SVGIG (reference sequence). V lost 1 base to trimming and J lost 0 bases, with 16 bases between them. CDR3 DNA: TGTGCCTGGAGTGGGGGGTCGGCGGGTCGCTCCTACAATGAGCAGTTCTTC. It codes for CAWSGGSAGRSYNEQFF.

The rearrangement uses TRBV11-2 and TRBJ2-4, with a possible D match to TRBD2 (5 bases). Germline loops: CDR1 SGHAT, CDR2 FQNNGV. The CDR3 spans 16 residues. Trimming left V 4 bases short and J 6 bases short, with 19 bases between. The CDR3 DNA reads as TGTGCCAGCAGCTACCCCTCGGCGGGTAGTAGAAACATTCAGTACTTC. Encoded protein: CASSYPSAGSRNIQYF. Using reference TRBV11-2 and TRBJ2-4 for the parts outside the CDR3, the full variable domain is EAGVAQSPRYKIIEKRQSVAFWCNPISGHATLYWYQQILGQGPKLLIQFQNNGVVDDSQLPKDRFSAERLKGVDSTLKIQPAKLEDSAVYLCASSYPSAGSRNIQYFGAGTRLSVL.

This sequence joins TRBV18 and TRBJ1-2; no clear D gene. V gave up 3 bases and J gave up 2 bases, with 13 bases separating them. The germline CDR1 and CDR2 sequences are KGHSH and LQKENI. CDR3 length: 15 residues. This CDR3 reads CASSPPQEANYGYTF. Written as DNA, the CDR3 is TGTGCCAGCTCACCCCCACAAGAGGCAAACTATGGCTACACCTTC.

The rearrangement links TRBV11-2 to TRBJ2-3; 12 nucleotides line up with TRBD2. V shed 7 bases, J shed 11 bases, and the junction held 10 bases outside the gene matches. Germline V lookup: CDR1 SGHAT, CDR2 FQNNGV. This CDR3 spans 14 amino acids. CDR3 nucleotides: TGTGCCAGCACCTATCCACCGGGACTAGCGGGGCAGTATTTT. Protein sequence: CASTYPPGLAGQYF.

The V gene is TRBV19, the J gene TRBJ2-7; tentatively, D is TRBD1 or TRBD2 (6 bases each). Germline V gene lookup returns CDR1 LNHDA and CDR2 SQIVND (reference sequence). Trimming left V 6 bases short and J 2 bases short, with 14 bases between. The CDR3 contains 14 residues. This CDR3 is CASRGGHGAYEQYF. DNA of the CDR3: TGTGCCAGTAGAGGGGGGCATGGTGCCTACGAGCAGTACTTC.

This clone was observed a few times. The chain couples TRBV7-2 to TRBJ2-7, with 9 bases aligning to TRBD2. The trim removed 4 bases at V and 9 bases at J, leaving 10 bases unmatched. The CDR3 consists of 14 residues. Germline CDR1 reads SGHTA; CDR2 reads FQGNSA. In DNA form, the CDR3 reads TGTGCCAGCAGCTCGTCTTTAGCGGGGGAACTGCAGTACTTC. It encodes CASSSSLAGELQYF.

The chain combines TRBV24-1 with TRBJ2-3; D unresolved. Deletions cut 4 bases from V and 0 bases from J, with 4 bases between. Germline lookup yields CDR1 KGHDR and CDR2 SFDVKD. The CDR3 is 13 amino acids. CDR3 coding DNA: TGTGCCACCAGTGAGACTAGCACAGATACGCAGTATTTT. Translating gives CATSETSTDTQYF.

This chain links TRBV4-1 with TRBJ2-7; 9 bases are shared with TRBD1. V was clipped by 6 bases and J by 3 bases; unmatched bases: 12. The CDR3 is made up of 16 amino acids. Germline assignment: CDR1 MGHRA and CDR2 YSYEKL. The chain's CDR3 is CASRPIPGTGNYEQYF. DNA of the CDR3: TGCGCCAGCAGGCCTATTCCCGGGACAGGGAACTACGAGCAGTACTTC.

The chain employs TRBV5-6 and TRBJ1-1; 7 nucleotides match TRBD1. V dropped 7 bases and J dropped 0; count of bases not matched to a gene: 6. Germline-derived CDR1 and CDR2 are SGHDT and YYEEEE. The CDR3 loop spans 14 amino acids. The CDR3: CASRPQGVNTEAFF. The CDR3 nucleotides read TGTGCCAGCCGACCCCAGGGGGTGAACACTGAAGCTTTCTTT.

The chain joins TRBV6-4 to TRBJ1-1; D is undetermined. Germline V gene sequence: CDR1 MRHNA, CDR2 SNTAGT. The CDR3 sequence is 13 residues long. The V gene lost 6 bases and the J gene lost 5 bases, with 13 bases spanning the gap. CDR3 bases: TGTGCCAGCAGCGCTGAAGGTTGGACTGAAGCTTTCTTT. Protein: CASSAEGWTEAFF.

The chain carries TRBV12-3 or TRBV12-4 and TRBJ2-2; D is perhaps TRBD1 (5 bases). V was shortened by 6 bases and J by 7 bases, with 12 bases between the two germline ends. The CDR3 is 13 residues long. CDR3 bases: TGTGCCAGCAGGAACCCAGGGTACGGGGAGCTGTTTTTT. Translated, it gives CASRNPGYGELFF.

This clone showed up just once. This chain uses TRBV6-5 with TRBJ2-2; 10 nucleotides match TRBD1. This CDR3 has 13 amino acids. With 9 bases clipped from V and 6 bases from J, the junction kept 4 bases outside the gene matches. Germline assignment: CDR1 MNHEY and CDR2 SVGAGI. The CDR3 nucleotides read TGTGCCAGTAGACAGGGGGCATCCGGGGAGCTGTTTTTT. It encodes CASRQGASGELFF.

V and J are TRBV4-2 and TRBJ2-1, with a tentative D call TRBD2 (6 bases). Deletions cut 0 bases from V and 1 base from J, with 10 bases between. Germline CDR1 and CDR2: LGHNA and YNFKEQ. This CDR3 is 16 amino acids long. The CDR3 is CASSQDISGSYNEQFF. In nucleotides, the CDR3 is TGTGCCAGCAGCCAAGATATTAGCGGATCCTACAATGAGCAGTTCTTC.

The chain links TRBV12-3 or TRBV12-4 to TRBJ1-2, with 7 bases fitting TRBD1. The V and J ends lost 3 bases and 8 bases, in that order; junction bases with no gene match: 6. The CDR3 is made up of 13 amino acids. The CDR3 is CASSLGNRGGYTF. The CDR3 bases are TGTGCCAGCAGTTTGGGAAACAGGGGAGGCTACACCTTC.

The chain employs TRBV5-4 and TRBJ2-1, with 9 bases identical to TRBD1. The V and J ends lost 5 bases and 8 bases, in that order; junction bases with no gene match: 17. The CDR3 loop spans 17 amino acids. Germline-derived CDR1 and CDR2 are SGHNT and YYREEE (reference sequence). In DNA form, the CDR3 reads TGTGCCAGCAGACCCTTCTTTTCGGGACAGGGAGTGGATGAGCAGTTCTTC. Protein sequence: CASRPFFSGQGVDEQFF.